The 22 T cell receptor beta chains in this list originate from one sample, sequenced in a study of CD8 T cells in ankylosing spondylitis. TCRdb recomputed calls from the 5' RACE reads with MiXCR, one row per CDR3 protein. The table records about 220,000 distinct CDR3 sequences, around 7.9% of them present only once. Their antigens are not known. Study outcomes and limitations: Apparently characteristic of ankylosing spondylitis blood was a TCR beta motif (fewer than ten highly homologous variants).

The specimen sequenced was blood, either unsorted or a sorted T cell fraction (not recorded which). All receptors derive from a male donor with ankylosing spondylitis.

This clonotype has at least ten counts. The V call is TRBV9, the J call TRBJ2-7; D may be TRBD1 or TRBD2 (5 bases each). V was trimmed by 7 bases and J by 0 bases, leaving 14 bases between them. The CDR3 consists of 14 residues. From germline, CDR1 is SGDLS and CDR2 YYNGEE. CDR3 protein: CASSGDLYSYEQYF. The CDR3 coding sequence is TGTGCCAGCTCCGGGGACCTTTACTCCTACGAGCAGTACTTC.

In this sample, this clonotype turned up many times. The rearrangement joins TRBV29-1 to TRBJ1-2; no definite D call. This CDR3 has 12 residues. V shed 1 base and J shed 3 bases, with 6 bases lying between them. Germline CDR1 and CDR2: SQVTM and ANQGSEA. The CDR3 DNA is TGCAGCGTTGAAGCGGGTTACTATGGCTACACCTTC. Translating gives CSVEAGYYGYTF.

This clonotype was seen repeatedly, ten times or more. The chain recombines TRBV29-1 with TRBJ2-3, with TRBD1 matching over 7 bases. The CDR3 spans 13 residues. V gave up 2 bases and J gave up 8 bases; unmatched junction bases: 7. Germline assignment: CDR1 SQVTM and CDR2 ANQGSEA. CDR3 sequence: CSVERGQAGTQYF. Written as DNA, the CDR3 is TGCAGCGTTGAACGCGGACAGGCGGGTACGCAGTATTTT.

At least ten counts were recorded for this clonotype. The rearrangement joins TRBV4-3 to TRBJ2-3; TRBD1 matches 8 bases. This CDR3 is built from 16 residues. Germline values: CDR1 LGHNA, CDR2 YSLEER. V was clipped by 1 base and J by 2 bases; unmatched bases: 5. The CDR3 loop is CASSQGTGSTTDTQYF. The CDR3 DNA is TGCGCCAGCAGCCAAGGGACAGGGAGCACCACAGATACGCAGTATTTT.

The CDR3 sequence is CASTSQAGEAFF. The CDR3 nucleotides are TGTGCCAGCACCTCGCAGGCGGGTGAAGCTTTCTTT. The chain recombines TRBV5-4 with TRBJ1-1; D remains unclear. The CDR3 covers 12 residues. Per the germline V gene, CDR1 is SGHNT and CDR2 is YYREEE (reference sequence). Between the trimmed V and J ends, which lost 6 bases and 7 bases, there was a span of 13 bases.

This clonotype was counted at least ten times. The CDR3 spells CASSLQEGNYGYTF. The CDR3 coding sequence is TGTGCCAGCAGTTTGCAAGAGGGAAACTATGGCTACACCTTC. The V call is TRBV6-5, the J call TRBJ1-2, with D uncertain. V was cut by 4 bases and J by 2 bases, with 11 bases left in between. This CDR3 contains 14 residues. CDR1 and CDR2 (germline): MNHEY, SVGAGI.

About this clonotype itself: One base away lies a much larger clone, so this may be a sequencing read error. This chain connects TRBV27 to TRBJ1-4, with TRBD1 as a possible D gene (6 bases). There are 15 residues in the CDR3. Trimming shortened V by 4 bases and J by 7 bases, and 16 bases separated the two germline ends. Germline values: CDR1 MNHEY, CDR2 SMNVEV (reference sequence). CDR3 in DNA: TGTGCCAGCAGTTCTGGTCCGGGGGCTCCTGAAAAACTGTTTTTT. It yields the protein CASSSGPGAPEKLFF.

The genes are TRBV6-2 or TRBV6-3 and TRBJ1-5; D ambiguous. V was pared by 7 bases and J by 2 bases, with 12 bases between. The CDR3 length is 14 residues. Germline lookup yields CDR1 MNHEY and CDR2 SVGEGT. The CDR3 spells CASTPRMGNQPQHF. The DNA for the CDR3 is TGTGCCAGCACCCCAAGAATGGGCAATCAGCCCCAGCATTTT.

This clonotype was seen a handful of times. The rearrangement joins TRBV24-1 to TRBJ2-5; tentatively, D is TRBD1 or TRBD2 (6 bases each). Germline loops: CDR1 KGHDR, CDR2 SFDVKD. V was cut by 5 bases and J by 2 bases, with 14 bases left in between. CDR3 length: 15 amino acids. CDR3 sequence (DNA): TGTGCCACCAGTGCGGGGGCCCATGGTCAAGAGACCCAGTACTTC. Translation: CATSAGAHGQETQYF.

This clonotype was seen ten or more times. The CDR3 spells CASSLVGRPNSPLHF. In DNA, the CDR3 is TGTGCCAGCAGTTTGGTGGGCAGACCTAATTCACCCCTCCACTTT. J is TRBJ1-6 and V is TRBV28; no firm D call. Per the germline V gene, CDR1 is MDHEN and CDR2 is SYDVKM. The length of the CDR3 is 15 residues. With 3 bases removed from V and 6 bases from J, the gap between germline ends came to 12 bases.

This clonotype was recorded at least ten times. J is TRBJ2-4 and V is TRBV29-1; weak D call: TRBD1 (6 bases). CDR3 length equals 14 residues. Deletions cut 5 bases from V and 7 bases from J, with 18 bases between. The germline gives CDR1 SQVTM, CDR2 ANQGSEA. CDR3 loop: CSVKGPVQGNIQYF. CDR3 DNA sequence: TGCAGCGTTAAGGGGCCCGTCCAGGGGAACATTCAGTACTTC.

This clonotype was detected many times. V and J are TRBV4-2 and TRBJ1-4; 12 nucleotides align to TRBD1. This CDR3 is built from 19 residues. Looked up from germline, CDR1 is LGHNA and CDR2 is YNFKEQ. After removal of 3 bases from V and 0 bases from J, the junction contained 8 bases not matched to a gene. CDR3 in DNA: TGTGCCAGCAGCCATCCGGGACAGGGGGCGATTGCAACTAATGAAAAACTGTTTTTT. Residues: CASSHPGQGAIATNEKLFF.

This clonotype came up a few times. The V and J genes are TRBV18 and TRBJ2-7; 8 bases line up with TRBD1. V was pared by 6 bases and J by 4 bases, with 20 bases of the junction left unmatched. The V gene's germline CDR1 is KGHSH and CDR2 LQKENI. The CDR3 runs to 18 residues. CDR3 sequence reads: CASSQGDGQGLLLYEQYF. The CDR3 coding sequence is TGTGCCAGCTCGCAGGGGGACGGACAGGGTTTATTATTATACGAGCAGTACTTC.

This clonotype was recorded at least ten times. Written as DNA, the CDR3 is TGTGCCAGCAGCGTCGGGGACAGCCCACCCCTCCACTTT. It yields the protein CASSVGDSPPLHF. This chain links TRBV5-6 with TRBJ1-6; 7 positions match TRBD1. In germline, CDR1 is SGHDT, CDR2 YYEEEE. V shed 4 bases and J 11 bases; nucleotides not matched to a gene: 6. The CDR3 covers 13 residues.

In this sample, this clonotype turned up a few times. DNA of the CDR3: TGTGCCAGCAGTTTAGCTAGCGGGGGCCAAACCTACAATGAGCAGTTCTTC. Translated, it gives CASSLASGGQTYNEQFF. This chain joins TRBV12-3 or TRBV12-4 and TRBJ2-1, with 9 bases fitting TRBD2. This CDR3 region has 17 residues. V gave up 0 bases and J gave up 2 bases; unmatched junction bases: 5.

This clonotype was seen repeatedly, ten times or more. J is TRBJ2-7 and V is TRBV10-3, with 7 bases identical to TRBD1. CDR1 is ENHRY and CDR2 is SYGVKD in the germline V gene. Unmatched junction bases numbered 11, after V lost 0 bases and J lost 0 bases. This CDR3 is built from 18 residues. The CDR3 DNA is TGTGCCATCAGTGAGTCAGACCTGACAGGGTTGAGCTCCTACGAGCAGTACTTC. Translated, it gives CAISESDLTGLSSYEQYF.

This clonotype was seen ten or more times. The rearrangement uses TRBV5-5 and TRBJ1-2; TRBD1 is a possible D gene (6 bases). Trimming left V 4 bases short and J 0 bases short, with 13 bases between. The CDR3 is 15 amino acids. Germline V CDR1 and CDR2: SGHKS, YYEKEE (reference sequence). The CDR3 DNA is TGTGCCAGCAGCCTACAGGGCTCGGCTAACTATGGCTACACCTTC. Protein: CASSLQGSANYGYTF.

This clonotype was seen repeatedly, ten times or more. This sequence joins TRBV7-2 and TRBJ2-1, with D possibly matching TRBD2 (6 bases). V gave up 0 bases and J gave up 2 bases, with 11 bases separating them. This CDR3 contains 16 residues. From germline, CDR1 is SGHTA and CDR2 FQGNSA. The CDR3 DNA follows: TGTGCCAGCAGCTTAGCTCCGACTAGGCCCTACAATGAGCAGTTCTTC. Translated, it gives CASSLAPTRPYNEQFF.

This clonotype has at least ten counts. The V and J genes are TRBV7-9 and TRBJ2-3, with TRBD2 identical over 8 bases. The J segment lost 5 bases and the V segment lost 1 base, leaving 11 bases of the junction unmatched. The CDR3 contains 17 residues. Germline V gene data show CDR1 as SEHNR and CDR2 as FQNEAQ (reference sequence). The CDR3 loop reads CASSLGWAGGAGDTQYF. CDR3 bases: TGTGCCAGCAGCTTAGGTTGGGCCGGGGGGGCCGGAGATACGCAGTATTTT.

This clonotype was seen a few times. V is TRBV27 and J is TRBJ1-2; no firm D call. Germline-derived CDR1 and CDR2 are MNHEY and SMNVEV (reference sequence). CDR3 length equals 14 residues. Deletions cut 3 bases from V and 0 bases from J, with 8 bases between. In DNA form, the CDR3 reads TGTGCCAGCAGTTTTAGCGGAGCTAACTATGGCTACACCTTC. It is translated as CASSFSGANYGYTF.

This clonotype showed up many times. V usage is TRBV7-9 and J usage is TRBJ1-2; 7 bases map to TRBD1. With 4 bases clipped from V and 1 base from J, the junction kept 12 bases outside the gene matches. The CDR3 is made up of 17 amino acids. Germline CDR1 reads SEHNR; CDR2 reads FQNEAQ (reference sequence). The CDR3 DNA sequence: TGTGCCAGCAGCTCCGGACAGGAAAACGATATTAACTATGGCTACACCTTC. Translation: CASSSGQENDINYGYTF.

CDR3 residues: CSARGQADYEQYF. The CDR3 DNA reads TGCAGTGCTAGAGGCCAGGCCGACTACGAGCAGTACTTC. The chain links TRBV20-1 to TRBJ2-7, with D unresolved. CDR1 and CDR2 from the germline V gene are DFQATT and SNEGSKA (reference sequence). V lost 1 base, J lost 3 bases, and 10 bases lay in between. The CDR3 runs 13 residues.